The following is a T cell receptor (beta chain) sequence with its context. Antigen: not known. This sequence may be a read error, since a much larger clone differs from it by one base. This entry is derived from a study of CD8+CD57+ T cells in acquired aplastic anemia. Across the study: Sorting CD4+ and CD8+ cells gave DNA averaging around 3 ug.

CDR3 and TCR beta VDJ profiling relied on genomic DNA as the template. TCRdb reprocessed the reads via MiXCR and lists one record per CDR3 protein. The table has under 200,000 distinct CDR3 sequences, roughly 48% seen once. Broader study findings: Patients and controls shared twenty-nine CD8+ CDR3 sequences. The CD8+ Simpson's diversity of patients and controls was not significantly different.

V lost 4 bases to trimming and J lost 2 bases, with 12 bases between them. Germline values: CDR1 SGHNT, CDR2 YENEEA. The CDR3 extends over 15 amino acids. In patients chosen for sequencing, flow cytometry had shown CD8+CD57+ cell expansion. The sequenced material came from sorted CD4+, CD8+, or CD8+CD57+ T cells (not recorded which) from PBMCs. V is TRBV11-3 and J is TRBJ1-3; the D is unclear. The TCR comes from a human donor with aplastic anemia. The CDR3 spells CASSSLVGAGNTIYF. CDR3 nucleotide sequence: TGTGCCAGCAGCTCCTTGGTCGGGGCTGGAAACACCATATATTTT.